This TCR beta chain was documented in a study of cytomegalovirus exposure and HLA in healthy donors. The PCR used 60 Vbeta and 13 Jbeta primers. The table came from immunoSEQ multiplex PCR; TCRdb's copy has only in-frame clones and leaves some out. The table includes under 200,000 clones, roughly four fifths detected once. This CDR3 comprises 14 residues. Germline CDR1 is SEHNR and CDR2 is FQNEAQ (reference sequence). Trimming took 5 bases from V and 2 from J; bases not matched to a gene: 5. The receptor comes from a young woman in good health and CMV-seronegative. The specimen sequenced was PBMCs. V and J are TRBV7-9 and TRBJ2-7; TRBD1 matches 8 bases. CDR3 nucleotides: TGTGCCAGCAGCGCCCGGACAGGGACCTACGAGCAGTACTTC. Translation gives CASSARTGTYEQYF.